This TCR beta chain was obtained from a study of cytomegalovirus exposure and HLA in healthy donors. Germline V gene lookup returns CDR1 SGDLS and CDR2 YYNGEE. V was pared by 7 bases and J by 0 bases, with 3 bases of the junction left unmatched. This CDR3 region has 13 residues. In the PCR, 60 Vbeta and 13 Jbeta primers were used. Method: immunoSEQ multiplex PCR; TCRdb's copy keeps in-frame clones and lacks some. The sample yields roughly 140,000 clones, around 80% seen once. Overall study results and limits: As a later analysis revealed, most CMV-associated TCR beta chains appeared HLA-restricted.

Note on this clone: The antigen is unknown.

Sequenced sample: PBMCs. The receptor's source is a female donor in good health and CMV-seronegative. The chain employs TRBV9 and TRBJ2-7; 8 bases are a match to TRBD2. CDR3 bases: TGTGCCAGCGGAAGCGGGAGCTCCTACGAGCAGTACTTC. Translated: CASGSGSSYEQYF.